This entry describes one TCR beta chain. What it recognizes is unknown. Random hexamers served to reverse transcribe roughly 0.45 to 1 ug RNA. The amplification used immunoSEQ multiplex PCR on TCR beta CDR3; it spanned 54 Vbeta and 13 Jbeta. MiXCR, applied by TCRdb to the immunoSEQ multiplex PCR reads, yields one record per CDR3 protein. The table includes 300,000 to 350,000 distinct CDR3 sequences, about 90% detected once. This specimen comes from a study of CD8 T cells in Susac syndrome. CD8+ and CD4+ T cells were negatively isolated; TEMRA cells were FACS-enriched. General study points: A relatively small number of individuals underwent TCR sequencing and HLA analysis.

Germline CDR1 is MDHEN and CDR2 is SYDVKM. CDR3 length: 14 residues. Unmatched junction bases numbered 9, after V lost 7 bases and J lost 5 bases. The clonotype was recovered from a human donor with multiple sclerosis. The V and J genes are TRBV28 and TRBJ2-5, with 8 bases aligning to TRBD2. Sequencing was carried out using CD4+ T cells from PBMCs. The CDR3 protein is CASNLSGSPETQYF. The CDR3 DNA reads TGTGCCAGCAACTTAAGCGGGAGTCCGGAGACCCAGTACTTC.